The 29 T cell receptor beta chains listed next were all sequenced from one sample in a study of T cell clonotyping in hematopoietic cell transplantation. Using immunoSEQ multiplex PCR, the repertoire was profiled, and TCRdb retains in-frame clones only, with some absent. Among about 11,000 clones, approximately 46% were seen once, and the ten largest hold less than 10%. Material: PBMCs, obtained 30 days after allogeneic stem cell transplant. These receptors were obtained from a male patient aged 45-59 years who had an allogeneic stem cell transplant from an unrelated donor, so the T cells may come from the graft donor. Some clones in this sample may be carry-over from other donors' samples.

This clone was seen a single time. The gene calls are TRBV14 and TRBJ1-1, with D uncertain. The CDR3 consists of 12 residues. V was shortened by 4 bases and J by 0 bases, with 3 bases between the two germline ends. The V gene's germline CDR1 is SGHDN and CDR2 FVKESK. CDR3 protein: CASSLLNTEAFF. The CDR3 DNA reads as TGTGCCAGCAGCCTATTGAACACTGAAGCTTTCTTT.

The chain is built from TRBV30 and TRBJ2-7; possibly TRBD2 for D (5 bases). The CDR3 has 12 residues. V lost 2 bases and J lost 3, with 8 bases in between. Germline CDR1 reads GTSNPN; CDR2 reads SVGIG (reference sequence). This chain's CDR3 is CAWSQTSYEQYF. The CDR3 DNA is TGTGCCTGGAGTCAAACTAGCTACGAGCAGTACTTC.

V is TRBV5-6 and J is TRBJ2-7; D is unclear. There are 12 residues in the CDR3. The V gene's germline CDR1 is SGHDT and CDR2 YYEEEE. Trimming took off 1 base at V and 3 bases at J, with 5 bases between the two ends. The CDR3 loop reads CASSLWGYEQYF. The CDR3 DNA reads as TGTGCCAGCAGCTTGTGGGGCTACGAGCAGTACTTC. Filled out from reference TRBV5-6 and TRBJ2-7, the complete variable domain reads DAGVTQSPTHLIKTRGQQVTLRCSPKSGHDTVSWYQQALGQGPQFIFQYYEEEERQRGNFPDRFSGHQFPNYSSELNVNALLLGDSALYLCASSLWGYEQYFGPGTRLTVT.

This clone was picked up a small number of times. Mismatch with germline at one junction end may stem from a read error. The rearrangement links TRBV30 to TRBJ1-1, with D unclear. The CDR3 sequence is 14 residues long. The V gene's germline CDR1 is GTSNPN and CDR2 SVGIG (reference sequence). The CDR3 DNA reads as TGCGCCTGGAGTGTACTGCCAGAAAACACTGAAGCTTTCTTT. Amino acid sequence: CAWSVLPENTEAFF.

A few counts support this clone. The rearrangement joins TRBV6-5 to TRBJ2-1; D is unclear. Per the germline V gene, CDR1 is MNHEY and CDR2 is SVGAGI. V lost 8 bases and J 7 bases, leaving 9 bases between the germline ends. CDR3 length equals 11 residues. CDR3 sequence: CASYQMNEQFF. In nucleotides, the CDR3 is TGTGCCAGCTACCAGATGAATGAGCAGTTCTTC.

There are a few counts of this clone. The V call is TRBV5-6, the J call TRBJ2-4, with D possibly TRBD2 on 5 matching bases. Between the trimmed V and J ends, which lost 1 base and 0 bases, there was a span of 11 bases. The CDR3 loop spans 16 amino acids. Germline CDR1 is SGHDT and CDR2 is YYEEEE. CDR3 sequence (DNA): TGTGCCAGCAGCTTGTGGGAGTTACTAGCCAAAAACATTCAGTACTTC. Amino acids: CASSLWELLAKNIQYF.

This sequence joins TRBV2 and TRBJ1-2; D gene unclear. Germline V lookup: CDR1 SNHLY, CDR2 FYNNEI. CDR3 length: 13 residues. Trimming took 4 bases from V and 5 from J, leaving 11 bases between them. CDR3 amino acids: CASSVTEGYGYTF. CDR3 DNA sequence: TGTGCCAGCAGTGTAACCGAAGGATATGGCTACACCTTC.

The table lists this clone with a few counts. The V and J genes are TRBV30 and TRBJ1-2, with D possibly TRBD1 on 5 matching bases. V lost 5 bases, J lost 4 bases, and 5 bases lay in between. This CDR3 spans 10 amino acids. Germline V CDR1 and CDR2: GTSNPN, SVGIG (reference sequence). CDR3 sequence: CAWGGYGYTF. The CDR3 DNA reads TGTGCCTGGGGGGGCTATGGCTACACCTTC.

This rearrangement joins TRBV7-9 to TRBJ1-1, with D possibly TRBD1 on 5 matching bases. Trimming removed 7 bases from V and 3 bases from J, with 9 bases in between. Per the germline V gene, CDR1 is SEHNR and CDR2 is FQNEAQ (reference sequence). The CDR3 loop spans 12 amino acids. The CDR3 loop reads CASMRGDTEAFF. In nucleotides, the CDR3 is TGTGCCAGCATGAGGGGCGACACTGAAGCTTTCTTT. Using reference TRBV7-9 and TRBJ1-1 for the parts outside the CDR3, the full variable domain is DTGVSQNPRHKITKRGQNVTFRCDPISEHNRLYWYRQTLGQGPEFLTYFQNEAQLEKSRLLSDRFSAERPKGSFSTLEIQRTEQGDSAMYLCASMRGDTEAFFGQGTRLTVV.

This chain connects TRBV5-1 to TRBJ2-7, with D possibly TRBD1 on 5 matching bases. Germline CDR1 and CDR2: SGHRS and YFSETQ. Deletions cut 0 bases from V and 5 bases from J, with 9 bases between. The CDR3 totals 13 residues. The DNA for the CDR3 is TGCGCCAGCAGCTTGGCTCAGGGCGACGAGCAGTACTTC. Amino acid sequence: CASSLAQGDEQYF.

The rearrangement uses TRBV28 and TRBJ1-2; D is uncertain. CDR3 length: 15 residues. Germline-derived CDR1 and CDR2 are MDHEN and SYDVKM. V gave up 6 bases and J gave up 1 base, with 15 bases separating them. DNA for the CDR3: TGTGCCAGCAGCGGATCAGCCGACGATAACTATGGCTACACCTTC. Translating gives CASSGSADDNYGYTF.

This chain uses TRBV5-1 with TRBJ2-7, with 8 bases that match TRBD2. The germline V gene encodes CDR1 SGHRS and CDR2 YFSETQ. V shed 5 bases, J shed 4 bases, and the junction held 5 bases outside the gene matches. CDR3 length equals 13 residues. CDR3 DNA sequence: TGCGCCAGCAGGTCCGGGACTAGATACGAGCAGTACTTC. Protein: CASRSGTRYEQYF.

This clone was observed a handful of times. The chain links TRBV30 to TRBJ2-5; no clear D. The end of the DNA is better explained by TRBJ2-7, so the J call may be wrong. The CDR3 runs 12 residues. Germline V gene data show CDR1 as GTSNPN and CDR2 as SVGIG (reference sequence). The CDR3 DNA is TGTGCCTGGAGTCCTACATCTTACGAGCAGTACTTC. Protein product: CAWSPTSYEQYF.

The CDR3 region is CASSPPGLYEQYF. The DNA for the CDR3 is TGTGCCAGCAGTCCCCCGGGGCTCTACGAGCAGTACTTC. V gene TRBV28 combines with J gene TRBJ2-7, with D perhaps being TRBD1 or TRBD2 (5 bases each). V shed 5 bases and J shed 3 bases, with 11 bases lying between them. The CDR3 covers 13 residues. The germline gives CDR1 MDHEN, CDR2 SYDVKM.

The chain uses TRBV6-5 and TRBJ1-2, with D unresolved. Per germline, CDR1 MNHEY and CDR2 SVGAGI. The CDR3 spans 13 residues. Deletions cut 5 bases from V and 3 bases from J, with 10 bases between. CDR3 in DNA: TGTGCCAGCAGTCCGGACCACGACTATGGCTACACCTTC. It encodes CASSPDHDYGYTF.

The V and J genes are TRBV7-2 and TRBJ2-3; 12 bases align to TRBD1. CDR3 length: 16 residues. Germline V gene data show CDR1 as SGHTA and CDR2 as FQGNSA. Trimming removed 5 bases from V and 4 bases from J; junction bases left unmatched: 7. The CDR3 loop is CASSRSGTGGADTQYF. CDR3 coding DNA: TGTGCCAGCAGCAGGTCCGGGACAGGGGGCGCAGATACGCAGTATTTT.

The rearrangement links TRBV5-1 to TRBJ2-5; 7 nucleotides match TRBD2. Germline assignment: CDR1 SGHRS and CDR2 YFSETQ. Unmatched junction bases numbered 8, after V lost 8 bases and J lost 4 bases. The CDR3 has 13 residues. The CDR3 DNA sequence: TGCGCCAGTAGGGTACCGGGAGGAGAGACCCAGTACTTC. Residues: CASRVPGGETQYF.

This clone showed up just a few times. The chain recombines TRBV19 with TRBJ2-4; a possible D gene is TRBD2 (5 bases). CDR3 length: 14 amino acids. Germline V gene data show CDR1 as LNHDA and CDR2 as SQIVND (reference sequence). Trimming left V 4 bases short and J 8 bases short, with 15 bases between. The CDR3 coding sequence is TGTGCCAGTAGTACTTACCTGGCGGAGGACATTCAGTACTTC. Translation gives CASSTYLAEDIQYF.

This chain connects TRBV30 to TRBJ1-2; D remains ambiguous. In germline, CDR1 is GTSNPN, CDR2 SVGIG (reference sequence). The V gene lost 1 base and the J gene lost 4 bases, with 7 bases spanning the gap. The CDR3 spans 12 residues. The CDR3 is CAWSDGLYGYTF. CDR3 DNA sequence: TGTGCCTGGAGTGATGGGCTCTATGGCTACACCTTC.

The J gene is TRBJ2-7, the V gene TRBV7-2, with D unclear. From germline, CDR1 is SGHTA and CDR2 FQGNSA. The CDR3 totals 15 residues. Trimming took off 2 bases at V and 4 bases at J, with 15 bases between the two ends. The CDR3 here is CASSLWAASGYEQYF. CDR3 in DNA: TGTGCCAGCAGCTTATGGGCAGCCTCGGGTTACGAGCAGTACTTC.

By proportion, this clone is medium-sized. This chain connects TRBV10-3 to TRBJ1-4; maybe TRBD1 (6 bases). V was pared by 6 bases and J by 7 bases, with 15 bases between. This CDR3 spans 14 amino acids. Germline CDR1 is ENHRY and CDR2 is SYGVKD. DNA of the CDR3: TGTGCCATCAGAGAAGAGGGACAAGGTGAAAAACTGTTTTTT. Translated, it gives CAIREEGQGEKLFF.

This CDR3 reads CASSHLWAGELFF. The CDR3 DNA reads TGCGCCAGCAGCCACCTATGGGCCGGGGAGCTGTTTTTT. J is TRBJ2-2 and V is TRBV4-1; D ambiguous. The CDR3 runs to 13 residues. V lost 3 bases and J 6 bases, leaving 8 bases between the germline ends. Germline V gene lookup returns CDR1 MGHRA and CDR2 YSYEKL.

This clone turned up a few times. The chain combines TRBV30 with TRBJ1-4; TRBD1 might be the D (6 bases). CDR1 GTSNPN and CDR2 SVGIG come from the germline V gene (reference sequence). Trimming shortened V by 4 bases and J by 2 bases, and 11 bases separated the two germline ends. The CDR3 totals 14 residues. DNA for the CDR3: TGTGCCTGGACGGTGGGGGCGACTAATGAAAAACTGTTTTTT. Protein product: CAWTVGATNEKLFF.

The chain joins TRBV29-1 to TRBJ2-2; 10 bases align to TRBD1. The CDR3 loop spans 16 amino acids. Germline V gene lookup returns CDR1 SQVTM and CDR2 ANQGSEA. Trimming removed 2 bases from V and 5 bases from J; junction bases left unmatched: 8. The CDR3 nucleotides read TGCAGCGTTGAATCCGGGACAGGGGTAGGGACCGGGGAGCTGTTTTTT. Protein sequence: CSVESGTGVGTGELFF.

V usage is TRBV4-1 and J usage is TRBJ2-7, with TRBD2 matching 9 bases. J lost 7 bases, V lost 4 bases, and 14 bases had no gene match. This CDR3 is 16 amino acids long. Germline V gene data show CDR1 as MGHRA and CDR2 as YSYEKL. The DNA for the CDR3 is TGCGCCAGCAGCCCCCGGGTAGCGGGAGCGACTTATGAGCAGTACTTC. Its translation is CASSPRVAGATYEQYF.

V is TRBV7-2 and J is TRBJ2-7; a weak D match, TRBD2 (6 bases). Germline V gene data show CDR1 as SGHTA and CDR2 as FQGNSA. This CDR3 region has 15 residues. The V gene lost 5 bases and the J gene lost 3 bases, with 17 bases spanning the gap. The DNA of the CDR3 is TGTGCCAGCAGCCAACATGGGGGAGGTGGCTACGAGCAGTACTTC. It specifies CASSQHGGGGYEQYF.

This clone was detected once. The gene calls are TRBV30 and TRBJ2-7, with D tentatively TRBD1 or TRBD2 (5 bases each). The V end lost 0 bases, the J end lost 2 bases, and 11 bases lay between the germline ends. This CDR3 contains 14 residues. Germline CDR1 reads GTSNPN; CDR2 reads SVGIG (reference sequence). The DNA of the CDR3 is TGTGCCTGGAGTGTGGGGGTACGTACCTACGAGCAGTACTTC. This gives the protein CAWSVGVRTYEQYF.

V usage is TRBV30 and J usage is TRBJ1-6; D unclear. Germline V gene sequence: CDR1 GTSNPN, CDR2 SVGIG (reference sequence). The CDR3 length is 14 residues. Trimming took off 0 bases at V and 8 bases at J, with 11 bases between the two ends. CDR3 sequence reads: CAWSVRSVHSPLHF. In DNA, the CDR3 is TGTGCCTGGAGTGTTCGGTCGGTACATTCACCCCTCCACTTT.

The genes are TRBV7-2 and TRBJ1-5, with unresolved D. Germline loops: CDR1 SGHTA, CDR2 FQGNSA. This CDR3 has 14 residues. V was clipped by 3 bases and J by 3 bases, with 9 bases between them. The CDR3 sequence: CASSFARSNQPQHF. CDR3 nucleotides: TGTGCCAGCAGCTTCGCCCGTTCCAATCAGCCCCAGCATTTT.